The rows below give T cell receptor beta chains drawn from one sample of a study of T cell responses to AZD1222 COVID-19 vaccine. Assay used: immunoSEQ multiplex PCR; TCRdb lists only in-frame clones, some missing. This sample has about 84,000 clones, with 87% found just once. The source was peripheral blood, collected on day 0 of AZD1222 vaccination. The receptors were sampled from an adult in good health. The CDR3 runs from the conserved cysteine through the conserved F or W. Each record gives: V gene, clone size, J gene, D gene, CDR3 protein, CDR3 DNA. D genes are given only for firm matches. The size of a clone is reported for some rows only, either as once, few or many, or as a class for expanded clones.

V gene: TRBV18
clone size: NA
J gene: TRBJ1-1
D gene: NA
CDR3 protein: CASSPFAEGGDTEAFF
CDR3 DNA: TGTGCCAGCTCACCGTTTGCTGAAGGCGGGGACACTGAAGCTTTCTTT

V gene: TRBV5-6
clone size: NA
J gene: TRBJ1-4
D gene: TRBD1
CDR3 protein: CASSLEGQGREKLFF
CDR3 DNA: TGTGCCAGCAGCTTGGAGGGACAGGGGCGGGAAAAACTGTTTTTT

V gene: TRBV3-1/TRBV3-2
clone size: NA
J gene: TRBJ2-3
D gene: NA
CDR3 protein: CASSQAPASVPDTQYF
CDR3 DNA: TGTGCCAGCAGCCAAGCCCCTGCCAGCGTCCCTGATACGCAGTATTTT

V gene: TRBV12-3/TRBV12-4
clone size: few
J gene: TRBJ1-4
D gene: TRBD1
CDR3 protein: CASRPTGAEKLFF
CDR3 DNA: TGTGCCAGCAGACCGACAGGGGCTGAAAAACTGTTTTTT

V gene: TRBV9
clone size: NA
J gene: TRBJ1-1
D gene: NA
CDR3 protein: CASSAMGGTGTEAFF
CDR3 DNA: TGTGCCAGCAGCGCAATGGGAGGGACTGGCACTGAAGCTTTCTTT

V gene: TRBV19
clone size: NA
J gene: TRBJ1-1
D gene: TRBD1
CDR3 protein: CASRDPGQITEAFF
CDR3 DNA: TGTGCCAGTAGAGACCCGGGACAGATCACTGAAGCTTTCTTT

V gene: TRBV6-5
clone size: NA
J gene: TRBJ1-2
D gene: TRBD1
CDR3 protein: CASKKGTAYGYTF
CDR3 DNA: TGTGCCAGCAAAAAAGGGACAGCTTATGGCTACACCTTC

V gene: TRBV10-3
clone size: NA
J gene: TRBJ1-6
D gene: NA
CDR3 protein: CAISARGNSPLHF
CDR3 DNA: TGTGCCATCAGTGCCAGGGGTAATTCACCCCTCCACTTT

V gene: TRBV18
clone size: NA
J gene: TRBJ1-2
D gene: NA
CDR3 protein: CASSLIDEDGYTF
CDR3 DNA: TGTGCCAGCTCACTAATCGACGAGGACGGCTACACCTTC

V gene: TRBV19
clone size: NA
J gene: TRBJ1-1
D gene: TRBD1
CDR3 protein: CASSPPGQLNTEAFF
CDR3 DNA: TGTGCCAGTAGTCCCCCGGGACAGCTGAACACTGAAGCTTTCTTT

V gene: TRBV30
clone size: NA
J gene: TRBJ2-7
D gene: TRBD2
CDR3 protein: CAWSAPPRLAGTYEQYF
CDR3 DNA: TGTGCCTGGAGTGCCCCGCCAAGACTAGCGGGCACCTACGAGCAGTACTTC

V gene: TRBV2
clone size: NA
J gene: TRBJ1-2
D gene: TRBD1
CDR3 protein: CASTEWTGAYGYTF
CDR3 DNA: TGTGCCAGCACCGAATGGACAGGGGCGTATGGCTACACCTTC

V gene: TRBV29-1
clone size: NA
J gene: TRBJ2-3
D gene: NA
CDR3 protein: CSAEGSTDTQYF
CDR3 DNA: TGCAGCGCCGAAGGGTCCACAGATACGCAGTATTTT

V gene: TRBV27
clone size: NA
J gene: TRBJ2-2
D gene: TRBD2
CDR3 protein: CASSGLGTSGRGSTGELFF
CDR3 DNA: TGTGCCAGCAGTGGACTTGGGACTAGCGGGAGAGGGAGCACCGGGGAGCTGTTTTTT

V gene: TRBV18
clone size: NA
J gene: TRBJ2-5
D gene: NA
CDR3 protein: CASSPQGAGSTQYF
CDR3 DNA: TGTGCCAGCTCACCACAAGGGGCTGGGTCGACCCAGTACTTC

V gene: TRBV5-4
clone size: few
J gene: TRBJ2-7
D gene: TRBD2
CDR3 protein: CASSLGLAGGRYEQYF
CDR3 DNA: TGTGCCAGCAGCTTGGGGTTAGCGGGAGGGCGTTACGAGCAGTACTTC

V gene: TRBV6-5
clone size: NA
J gene: TRBJ1-2
D gene: NA
CDR3 protein: CASRASSNYGYTF
CDR3 DNA: TGTGCCAGCCGGGCCTCCTCTAACTATGGCTACACCTTC

V gene: TRBV2
clone size: NA
J gene: TRBJ2-7
D gene: NA
CDR3 protein: CASGVARVTYEQYF
CDR3 DNA: TGTGCCAGCGGAGTAGCCCGAGTAACCTACGAGCAGTACTTC

V gene: TRBV5-6
clone size: NA
J gene: TRBJ1-6
D gene: TRBD1
CDR3 protein: CASSSDRGRRYNSPLHF
CDR3 DNA: TGTGCCAGCAGCTCTGACAGGGGGCGCCGTTATAATTCACCCCTCCACTTT

V gene: TRBV4-1
clone size: NA
J gene: TRBJ2-1
D gene: TRBD2
CDR3 protein: CASSQAQRDPYNEQFF
CDR3 DNA: TGCGCCAGCAGCCAAGCCCAGCGGGACCCCTACAATGAGCAGTTCTTC

V gene: TRBV6-2/TRBV6-3
clone size: NA
J gene: TRBJ2-5
D gene: TRBD2
CDR3 protein: CASSSPPGGRSYLDYEETQYF
CDR3 DNA: TGTGCGAGCAGTTCCCCCCCCGGGGGGAGGAGTTACCTGGACTACGAAGAGACCCAGTACTTC

V gene: TRBV27
clone size: NA
J gene: TRBJ1-2
D gene: NA
CDR3 protein: CASRSLIQGYGYTF
CDR3 DNA: TGTGCCAGCAGATCCTTAATACAGGGCTATGGCTACACCTTC

V gene: TRBV29-1
clone size: NA
J gene: TRBJ2-2
D gene: TRBD2
CDR3 protein: CSAGGLAETNTGELFF
CDR3 DNA: TGCAGCGCCGGGGGTCTAGCGGAGACGAACACCGGGGAGCTGTTTTTT

V gene: TRBV18
clone size: NA
J gene: TRBJ2-5
D gene: NA
CDR3 protein: CASSPQGSEETQYF
CDR3 DNA: TGTGCCAGCTCACCACAGGGATCGGAAGAGACCCAGTACTTC

V gene: TRBV19
clone size: NA
J gene: TRBJ2-3
D gene: NA
CDR3 protein: CASSFSGTDTQYF
CDR3 DNA: TGTGCCAGTAGTTTTAGCGGCACAGATACGCAGTATTTT

V gene: TRBV18
clone size: NA
J gene: TRBJ1-1
D gene: TRBD1
CDR3 protein: CASSPLIGTGGGIGTEAFF
CDR3 DNA: TGTGCCAGCTCACCACTTATCGGGACAGGGGGCGGGATCGGCACTGAAGCTTTCTTT

V gene: TRBV6-5
clone size: NA
J gene: TRBJ2-3
D gene: TRBD1
CDR3 protein: CASSSMGQGEDTQYF
CDR3 DNA: TGTGCCAGCAGTTCGATGGGACAGGGAGAGGATACGCAGTATTTT

V gene: TRBV12-5
clone size: NA
J gene: TRBJ2-2
D gene: TRBD2
CDR3 protein: CASGLERGLAGYTGELFF
CDR3 DNA: TGTGCTAGTGGTTTGGAGAGGGGCCTAGCGGGATACACCGGGGAGCTGTTTTTT

V gene: TRBV5-1
clone size: NA
J gene: TRBJ2-1
D gene: TRBD2
CDR3 protein: CASGTTRGDEQFF
CDR3 DNA: TGCGCCAGCGGGACTACCCGCGGAGATGAGCAGTTCTTC

V gene: TRBV5-5
clone size: NA
J gene: TRBJ2-7
D gene: TRBD1
CDR3 protein: CASLAGTGVYEQYF
CDR3 DNA: TGTGCCAGCCTGGCCGGGACAGGGGTTTACGAGCAGTACTTC

V gene: TRBV7-3
clone size: NA
J gene: TRBJ2-3
D gene: NA
CDR3 protein: CASKAGPTDTQYF
CDR3 DNA: TGTGCCAGCAAAGCTGGCCCCACAGATACGCAGTATTTT

V gene: TRBV4-3
clone size: NA
J gene: TRBJ1-2
D gene: NA
CDR3 protein: CASSQGTPGPRYGYTF
CDR3 DNA: TGCGCCAGCAGCCAAGGGACGCCGGGACCGCGCTATGGCTACACCTTC

V gene: TRBV6-5
clone size: NA
J gene: TRBJ1-6
D gene: NA
CDR3 protein: CASSSDRHNSPLHF
CDR3 DNA: TGTGCCAGCAGTTCCGACAGACATAATTCACCCCTCCACTTT

V gene: TRBV4-1
clone size: NA
J gene: TRBJ1-1
D gene: NA
CDR3 protein: CASSQGNVNTEAFF
CDR3 DNA: TGCGCCAGCAGCCAAGGTAACGTTAACACTGAAGCTTTCTTT

V gene: TRBV19
clone size: NA
J gene: TRBJ1-4
D gene: NA
CDR3 protein: CASSIDHSGAYEKLFF
CDR3 DNA: TGTGCCAGTAGTATAGATCACTCAGGAGCGTATGAAAAACTGTTTTTT

V gene: TRBV18
clone size: NA
J gene: TRBJ1-2
D gene: NA
CDR3 protein: CASSPISYGYTF
CDR3 DNA: TGTGCCAGCTCCCCGATTTCCTATGGCTACACCTTC

V gene: TRBV29-1
clone size: NA
J gene: TRBJ1-4
D gene: NA
CDR3 protein: CSGTAATNEKLFF
CDR3 DNA: TGCAGCGGGACAGCTGCAACTAATGAAAAACTGTTTTTT

V gene: TRBV29-1
clone size: NA
J gene: TRBJ1-2
D gene: NA
CDR3 protein: CSVGWGLGYTF
CDR3 DNA: TGCAGCGTTGGTTGGGGGCTGGGCTACACCTTC

V gene: TRBV7-3
clone size: NA
J gene: TRBJ2-1
D gene: NA
CDR3 protein: CASSKTTDNEQFF
CDR3 DNA: TGTGCCAGCAGCAAAACTACGGACAATGAGCAGTTCTTC

V gene: TRBV21-1
clone size: few
J gene: TRBJ1-1
D gene: NA
CDR3 protein: CASTGGQNTEAFF
CDR3 DNA: TGTGCCAGTACAGGTGGGCAGAACACTGAAGCTTTCTTT

V gene: TRBV4-2
clone size: NA
J gene: TRBJ1-2
D gene: NA
CDR3 protein: CASSQEGGSNYGYTF
CDR3 DNA: TGTGCCAGCAGCCAAGAAGGGGGTTCAAACTATGGCTACACCTTC

V gene: TRBV25-1
clone size: NA
J gene: TRBJ1-1
D gene: NA
CDR3 protein: CASSETVNTEAFF
CDR3 DNA: TGTGCCAGCAGTGAGACAGTGAACACTGAAGCTTTCTTT

V gene: TRBV24-1
clone size: NA
J gene: TRBJ2-3
D gene: NA
CDR3 protein: CATMAGSRTDDPTDTQYF
CDR3 DNA: TGTGCCACCATGGCAGGTTCGCGGACGGATGACCCCACAGATACGCAGTATTTT

V gene: TRBV5-1
clone size: NA
J gene: TRBJ1-2
D gene: NA
CDR3 protein: CASSLGGYGYTF
CDR3 DNA: TGCGCCAGCAGCTTGGGAGGCTATGGCTACACCTTC

V gene: TRBV7-9
clone size: NA
J gene: TRBJ2-7
D gene: NA
CDR3 protein: CASSLVSYEQYF
CDR3 DNA: TGTGCCAGCAGCTTAGTTAGCTACGAGCAGTACTTC

V gene: TRBV4-1
clone size: NA
J gene: TRBJ2-7
D gene: TRBD2
CDR3 protein: CASSLGLAGDEQYF
CDR3 DNA: TGCGCCAGCAGCCTAGGACTAGCGGGAGACGAGCAGTACTTC

V gene: TRBV11-1
clone size: NA
J gene: TRBJ2-2
D gene: NA
CDR3 protein: CASTPAGRANTGELFF
CDR3 DNA: TGTGCCAGCACTCCAGCGGGCCGCGCGAACACCGGGGAGCTGTTTTTT

V gene: TRBV11-2
clone size: once
J gene: TRBJ1-1
D gene: NA
CDR3 protein: CASSTKYPLEGNTEAFF
CDR3 DNA: TGTGCCAGCAGCACAAAGTATCCATTGGAGGGGAACACTGAAGCTTTCTTT

V gene: TRBV18
clone size: NA
J gene: TRBJ1-1
D gene: TRBD1
CDR3 protein: CASSPRQGTPNTEAFF
CDR3 DNA: TGTGCCAGCTCACCGAGACAGGGTACCCCGAACACTGAAGCTTTCTTT

V gene: TRBV15
clone size: NA
J gene: TRBJ2-3
D gene: TRBD1
CDR3 protein: CATSRDLRQGAGDTQYF
CDR3 DNA: TGTGCCACCAGCAGAGATCTGAGACAGGGGGCTGGAGATACGCAGTATTTT

V gene: TRBV29-1
clone size: NA
J gene: TRBJ1-2
D gene: TRBD1
CDR3 protein: CSVGQGSYGYTF
CDR3 DNA: TGCAGCGTAGGACAGGGTTCCTATGGCTACACCTTC